Presented here are 31 T cell receptor beta chains from one specimen sequenced in a study of siplizumab effects on memory and regulatory T cells. Generated by immunoSEQ multiplex PCR, the TCRdb table keeps only in-frame clones and is missing some. This repertoire shows tens of thousands of clones, 95% found once; its top ten account for about a fifth. Sequencing used CD8+ T cells sorted from blood. Receptors were obtained from a human donor in good health.

The rearrangement links TRBV7-9 to TRBJ2-1; 12 bases align to TRBD2. Unmatched junction bases numbered 4, after V lost 5 bases and J lost 5 bases. CDR1 and CDR2 (germline): SEHNR, FQNEAQ (reference sequence). The CDR3 contains 15 residues. CDR3 in amino acids: CASSIRLAGDNEQFF. In DNA, the CDR3 is TGTGCCAGCAGCATCCGACTAGCGGGAGACAATGAGCAGTTCTTC.

This chain connects TRBV28 to TRBJ2-3; 7 bases match TRBD2. The trim removed 5 bases at V and 3 bases at J, leaving 5 bases unmatched. The CDR3 has 14 amino acids. Germline V gene lookup returns CDR1 MDHEN and CDR2 SYDVKM. The CDR3 DNA is TGTGCCAGCAGTCTAGAGCGGGATACAGATACGCAGTATTTT. This encodes CASSLERDTDTQYF.

This chain connects TRBV11-3 to TRBJ2-3, with D tentatively TRBD2 (6 bases). Trimming took 5 bases from V and 1 from J, leaving 13 bases between them. This CDR3 has 15 amino acids. Germline V gene data show CDR1 as SGHNT and CDR2 as YENEEA. This CDR3 reads CASSPDAGRTDTQYF. CDR3 in DNA: TGTGCCAGCAGCCCCGACGCGGGACGCACAGATACGCAGTATTTT.

This clone was detected a few times. This chain connects TRBV1 to TRBJ2-3; the table assigns TRBD2, which was not confirmed against the DNA. TRBV1 is a listed pseudogene. This CDR3 region has 16 residues. CDR3 coding DNA: TGCACCAGCAGCCACACTAGTTCCTGGAGCACAGATACGCAGTATTTT. Protein sequence: CTSSHTSSWSTDTQYF.

This clone was counted once. This chain links TRBV28 with TRBJ1-2; D may be TRBD1 (5 bases). V lost 5 bases to trimming and J lost 4 bases, with 14 bases between them. This CDR3 spans 14 amino acids. The germline V gene has CDR1 MDHEN and CDR2 SYDVKM. Here the CDR3 DNA reads TGTGCCAGCAGTCCACCCGGGACGGTCTATGGCTACACCTTC. Its translation is CASSPPGTVYGYTF.

The chain recombines TRBV6-1 with TRBJ1-5; D call uncertain. The CDR3 contains 17 residues. V lost 2 bases and J lost 3, with 17 bases in between. The germline V gene has CDR1 MNHNS and CDR2 SASEGT. CDR3 coding DNA: TGTGCCAGCAGTGAATTGCCTACTTCAAGGGTCAATCAGCCCCAGCATTTT. Protein product: CASSELPTSRVNQPQHF.

The chain is built from TRBV29-1 and TRBJ2-7; TRBD2 aligns across 14 bases. Trimming at V came to 1 base and at J to 3 bases, leaving 8 bases not matched to a gene. CDR3 length: 17 residues. Germline V gene data show CDR1 as SQVTM and CDR2 as ANQGSEA. CDR3 in amino acids: CSVEARTSGRNSYEQYF. CDR3 nucleotide sequence: TGCAGCGTTGAAGCCCGGACTAGCGGGAGGAACAGCTACGAGCAGTACTTC.

The chain uses TRBV27 and TRBJ2-2; D gene unclear. Germline CDR1 reads MNHEY; CDR2 reads SMNVEV (reference sequence). V was pared by 4 bases and J by 6 bases, with 3 bases between. This CDR3 is 11 amino acids long. This CDR3 reads CASSWAGELFF. The CDR3 coding sequence is TGTGCCAGCAGTTGGGCCGGGGAGCTGTTTTTT.

V and J are TRBV5-1 and TRBJ1-4, with D perhaps matching TRBD1 (5 bases). With 0 bases removed from V and 6 bases from J, the gap between germline ends came to 15 bases. The CDR3 runs to 16 residues. The germline V gene encodes CDR1 SGHRS and CDR2 YFSETQ. The CDR3 region has the DNA TGCGCCAGCAGCTTGGTAGGAGGCAGGGTTGATGAAAAACTGTTTTTT. It codes for CASSLVGGRVDEKLFF. Full variable domain (outside the CDR3, taken from reference TRBV5-1 and TRBJ1-4): KAGVTQTPRYLIKTRGQQVTLSCSPISGHRSVSWYQQTPGQGLQFLFEYFSETQRNKGNFPGRFSGRQFSNSRSEMNVSTLELGDSALYLCASSLVGGRVDEKLFFGSGTQLSVL.

This clone came up once. The V and J genes are TRBV9 and TRBJ2-1, with a tentative D call TRBD2 (5 bases). Trimming took 0 bases from V and 0 from J, leaving 10 bases between them. This CDR3 has 16 residues. The V gene's germline CDR1 is SGDLS and CDR2 YYNGEE. CDR3 protein: CASSVGSGSSYNEQFF. The DNA of the CDR3 is TGTGCCAGCAGCGTAGGATCGGGGAGCTCCTACAATGAGCAGTTCTTC.

The gene calls are TRBV15 and TRBJ2-4; D call uncertain. CDR1 LNHNV and CDR2 YYDKDF come from the germline V gene (reference sequence). The CDR3 extends over 14 amino acids. Between the trimmed V and J ends, which lost 1 base and 2 bases, there was a span of 6 bases. The CDR3 protein is CATSRGGSKNIQYF. The CDR3 coding sequence is TGTGCCACCAGCAGAGGCGGTTCCAAAAACATTCAGTACTTC.

The rearrangement links TRBV2 to TRBJ2-1; the match to TRBD2 covers 11 bases. The CDR3 is 14 residues long. Looked up from germline, CDR1 is SNHLY and CDR2 is FYNNEI. The junction had 5 bases not matched to a gene; V was cut back by 9 bases and J by 4 bases. DNA of the CDR3: TGTGCCAGTGAACTAGCGGGAGTGTACAATGAGCAGTTCTTC. This codes for CASELAGVYNEQFF.

The V call is TRBV27, the J call TRBJ1-3; D might be TRBD1 (6 bases). V lost 5 bases to trimming and J lost 0 bases, with 11 bases between them. The V gene's germline CDR1 is MNHEY and CDR2 SMNVEV (reference sequence). This CDR3 spans 15 amino acids. The CDR3 sequence: CASSQTGLSGNTIYF. The CDR3 DNA is TGTGCCAGCAGTCAGACAGGTCTCTCTGGAAACACCATATATTTT.

Turning to this clone: This same CDR3 is encoded by further DNA sequences in the sample. The chain links TRBV13 to TRBJ1-2; D uncertain. Trimming took 0 bases from V and 4 from J, leaving 9 bases between them. Germline CDR1 is PRHDT and CDR2 is FYEKMQ (reference sequence). The CDR3 spans 14 residues. The CDR3 DNA sequence: TGTGCCAGCAGCTTAGGCGGCCATAGCTATGGCTACACCTTC. Translating gives CASSLGGHSYGYTF.

The sample holds one count of this clone. J is TRBJ2-2 and V is TRBV27; either TRBD1 or TRBD2 may supply D (5 bases each). The CDR3 has 15 amino acids. The germline gives CDR1 MNHEY, CDR2 SMNVEV (reference sequence). The V gene lost 2 bases and the J gene lost 0 bases, with 7 bases spanning the gap. The CDR3: CASSLGGTNTGELFF. In DNA form, the CDR3 reads TGTGCCAGCAGTTTAGGGGGTACGAACACCGGGGAGCTGTTTTTT.

This chain links TRBV14 with TRBJ2-7, with TRBD2 matching over 9 bases. J gave up 6 bases and V 4 bases, and 10 bases lay outside the gene matches. Germline V gene sequence: CDR1 SGHDN, CDR2 FVKESK. CDR3 size: 15 residues. In DNA form, the CDR3 reads TGTGCCAGCAGCCCCGGATTAGCGGGAGTTTCCGAGCAGTACTTC. The encoded protein is CASSPGLAGVSEQYF.

The V gene is TRBV6-1, the J gene TRBJ2-1; the D gene is possibly TRBD2 (6 bases). The CDR3 contains 15 residues. Germline values: CDR1 MNHNS, CDR2 SASEGT. Trimming shortened V by 2 bases and J by 4 bases, and 12 bases separated the two germline ends. Written as DNA, the CDR3 is TGTGCCAGCAGTGAATGGGTAGCGGTATACAATGAGCAGTTCTTC. Protein sequence: CASSEWVAVYNEQFF.

This clone was seen once. This rearrangement joins TRBV2 to TRBJ2-7, with D perhaps matching TRBD1 (6 bases). The CDR3 covers 13 residues. CDR1 and CDR2 (germline): SNHLY, FYNNEI. V dropped 3 bases and J dropped 5 bases, with 11 bases sitting between them. Here the CDR3 DNA reads TGTGCCAGCAGTGACGACAGGTCCAACGAGCAGTACTTC. Residues: CASSDDRSNEQYF.

The chain employs TRBV11-2 and TRBJ2-4, with D perhaps TRBD1 or TRBD2 (5 bases each). CDR3 length equals 16 residues. Trimming removed 3 bases at V and 0 bases at J, with 12 bases between. Germline CDR1 and CDR2: SGHAT and FQNNGV. CDR3 residues: CASSFQGDLAKNIQYF. The CDR3, as DNA: TGTGCCAGCAGCTTTCAAGGGGACCTAGCCAAAAACATTCAGTACTTC.

This clone appeared a single time. This sequence joins TRBV7-9 and TRBJ1-1; tentatively, D is TRBD1 (5 bases). V dropped 4 bases and J dropped 2 bases, with 11 bases sitting between them. Germline V gene sequence: CDR1 SEHNR, CDR2 FQNEAQ (reference sequence). The CDR3 consists of 14 residues. The CDR3, as DNA: TGTGCCAGCAGCTCGCCCCAGGGAAACACTGAAGCTTTCTTT. It is translated as CASSSPQGNTEAFF.

V gene TRBV4-2 combines with J gene TRBJ2-3, with TRBD2 matching over 11 bases. The germline V gene has CDR1 LGHNA and CDR2 YNFKEQ. This CDR3 is 16 amino acids long. J was trimmed by 6 bases and V by 0 bases; bases with no gene match: 5. The CDR3 DNA follows: TGTGCCAGCAGCCAAGATGGGTCTAGCGGGGGGGATACGCAGTATTTT. Amino acid sequence: CASSQDGSSGGDTQYF.

The genes are TRBV27 and TRBJ1-3; D call uncertain. The V and J ends lost 5 bases and 0 bases respectively, with 8 bases between them. The CDR3 consists of 14 residues. Germline V gives CDR1 MNHEY, CDR2 SMNVEV (reference sequence). In DNA form, the CDR3 reads TGTGCCAGCAGTCCGGCAGCCTCTGGAAACACCATATATTTT. Its translation: CASSPAASGNTIYF.

V usage is TRBV6-5 and J usage is TRBJ1-1; D ambiguous. The CDR3 contains 12 residues. V lost 6 bases and J lost 4, with 9 bases in between. CDR1 and CDR2 from the germline V gene are MNHEY and SVGAGI. CDR3 bases: TGTGCCAGCAGCATGCTGGGCACTGAAGCTTTCTTT. This codes for CASSMLGTEAFF.

V and J are TRBV28 and TRBJ1-1, with D maybe TRBD1 (5 bases). Deletions cut 1 base from V and 3 bases from J, with 12 bases between. CDR3 length: 15 residues. The germline gives CDR1 MDHEN, CDR2 SYDVKM. CDR3 amino acids: CASSLSPGADTEAFF. CDR3 sequence (DNA): TGTGCCAGCAGTTTATCACCCGGGGCTGACACTGAAGCTTTCTTT.

Points on this clone: One end of the junction varies from germline; a read error may be responsible. V is TRBV7-7 and J is TRBJ2-1; D possibly corresponds to TRBD2 (6 bases). The CDR3 spans 21 residues. The germline CDR1 and CDR2 sequences are SSHAT and FNYEAQ (reference sequence). CDR3 nucleotide sequence: TGTGCTAGCAGCCCCCGGGATTTTGGCGGGAAACTACATCGCTCCTACAATGAGCAGTTCTTC. Protein sequence: CASSPRDFGGKLHRSYNEQFF. Full variable domain (remainder filled in from reference TRBV7-7 and TRBJ2-1): GAGVSQSPRYKVTKRGQDVTLRCDPISSHATLYWYQQALGQGPEFLTYFNYEAQPDKSGLPSDRFSAERPEGSISTLTIQRTEQRDSAMYRCASSPRDFGGKLHRSYNEQFFGPGTRLTVL.

The chain recombines TRBV15 with TRBJ2-1; TRBD2 matches 7 bases. Trimming took 5 bases from V and 1 from J; bases not matched to a gene: 2. This CDR3 region has 14 residues. Germline CDR1 LNHNV, CDR2 YYDKDF (reference sequence). The CDR3 coding sequence is TGTGCCACCAGCCTTAGCGGGTCCTACAATGAGCAGTTCTTC. It encodes CATSLSGSYNEQFF.

The J gene is TRBJ2-1, the V gene TRBV28, with D unclear. Germline V lookup: CDR1 MDHEN, CDR2 SYDVKM. V was pared by 4 bases and J by 5 bases, with 21 bases between. This CDR3 contains 17 residues. The CDR3: CASSSPILSWGNNEQFF. The CDR3 region has the DNA TGTGCCAGCAGTTCCCCCATTCTCTCGTGGGGTAACAATGAGCAGTTCTTC.

V is TRBV28 and J is TRBJ2-7; 9 bases agree with TRBD1. The CDR3 covers 16 residues. Looked up from germline, CDR1 is MDHEN and CDR2 is SYDVKM. J was trimmed by 6 bases and V by 4 bases; bases with no gene match: 13. The CDR3 DNA is TGTGCCAGCAGTTCAAACCGGGACAGGGTTTTTGCCGAGCAGTACTTC. It codes for CASSSNRDRVFAEQYF. Together with reference TRBV28 and TRBJ2-7, the CDR3 gives the full variable domain: DVKVTQSSRYLVKRTGEKVFLECVQDMDHENMFWYRQDPGLGLRLIYFSYDVKMKEKGDIPEGYSVSREKKERFSLILESASTNQTSMYLCASSSNRDRVFAEQYFGPGTRLTVT.

This clone was counted only a few times. The chain has TRBV11-2 and TRBJ1-1; TRBD1 agrees at 8 bases. Losses at the gene ends were 8 bases for V and 0 bases for J; bases not matched to a gene: 8. CDR1 and CDR2 (germline): SGHAT, FQNNGV. The CDR3 contains 15 residues. The CDR3 DNA is TGTGCCAGCCTTCGGACAGGGAGCATGAACACTGAAGCTTTCTTT. The encoded protein is CASLRTGSMNTEAFF.

The DNA of the CDR3 is TGTGCCAGCTCACCGTCAGGCCTTAAGAGCTCCTACAATGAGCAGTTCTTC. It encodes CASSPSGLKSSYNEQFF. This sequence joins TRBV18 and TRBJ2-1, with D unresolved. V gave up 3 bases and J gave up 0 bases, with 15 bases separating them. CDR1 is KGHSH, CDR2 LQKENI, per germline. The length of the CDR3 is 17 residues.

V is TRBV9 and J is TRBJ2-2; no reliable D call. The CDR3 extends over 15 amino acids. Germline-derived CDR1 and CDR2 are SGDLS and YYNGEE. V shed 4 bases and J shed 6 bases, with 16 bases lying between them. The CDR3 sequence is CASSPPHLEAGELFF. The DNA for the CDR3 is TGTGCCAGCAGCCCCCCGCACCTAGAGGCCGGGGAGCTGTTTTTT.